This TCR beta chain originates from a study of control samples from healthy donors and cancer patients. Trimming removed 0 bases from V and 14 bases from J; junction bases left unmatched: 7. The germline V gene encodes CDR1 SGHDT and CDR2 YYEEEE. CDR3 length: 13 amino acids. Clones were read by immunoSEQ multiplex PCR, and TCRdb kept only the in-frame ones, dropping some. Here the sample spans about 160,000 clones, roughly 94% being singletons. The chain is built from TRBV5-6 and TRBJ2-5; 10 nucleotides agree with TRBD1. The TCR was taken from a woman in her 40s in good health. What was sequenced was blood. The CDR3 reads CASSLAGQGDRYF. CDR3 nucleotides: TGTGCCAGCAGCTTGGCCGGACAGGGGGACCGATACTTC.